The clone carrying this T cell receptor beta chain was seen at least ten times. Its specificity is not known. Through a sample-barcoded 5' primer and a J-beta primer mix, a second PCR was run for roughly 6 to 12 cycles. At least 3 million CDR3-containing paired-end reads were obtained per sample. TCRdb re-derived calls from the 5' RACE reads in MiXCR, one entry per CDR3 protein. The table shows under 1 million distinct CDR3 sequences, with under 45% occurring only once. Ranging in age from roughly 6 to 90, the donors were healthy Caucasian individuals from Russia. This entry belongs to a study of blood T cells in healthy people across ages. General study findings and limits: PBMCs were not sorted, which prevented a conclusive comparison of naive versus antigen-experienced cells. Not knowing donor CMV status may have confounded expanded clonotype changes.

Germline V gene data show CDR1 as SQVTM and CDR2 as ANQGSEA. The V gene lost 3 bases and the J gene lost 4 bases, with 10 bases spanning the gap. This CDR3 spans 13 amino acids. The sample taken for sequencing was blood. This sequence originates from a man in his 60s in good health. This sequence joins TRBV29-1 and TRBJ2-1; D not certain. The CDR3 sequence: CSVEVTLYNEQFF. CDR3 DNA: TGCAGCGTTGAGGTGACATTATACAATGAGCAGTTCTTC.